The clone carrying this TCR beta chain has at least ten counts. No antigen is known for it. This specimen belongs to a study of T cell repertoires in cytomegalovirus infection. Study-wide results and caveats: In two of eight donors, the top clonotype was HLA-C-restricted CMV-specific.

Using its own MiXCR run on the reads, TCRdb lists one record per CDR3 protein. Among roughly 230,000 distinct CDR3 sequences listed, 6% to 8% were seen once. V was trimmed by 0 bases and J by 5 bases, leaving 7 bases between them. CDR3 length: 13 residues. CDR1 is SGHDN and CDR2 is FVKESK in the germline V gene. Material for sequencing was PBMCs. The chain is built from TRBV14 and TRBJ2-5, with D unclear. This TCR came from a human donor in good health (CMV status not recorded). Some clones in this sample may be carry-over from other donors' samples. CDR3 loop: CASSQDLGETQYF. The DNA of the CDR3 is TGTGCCAGCAGCCAAGATCTAGGGGAGACCCAGTACTTC.